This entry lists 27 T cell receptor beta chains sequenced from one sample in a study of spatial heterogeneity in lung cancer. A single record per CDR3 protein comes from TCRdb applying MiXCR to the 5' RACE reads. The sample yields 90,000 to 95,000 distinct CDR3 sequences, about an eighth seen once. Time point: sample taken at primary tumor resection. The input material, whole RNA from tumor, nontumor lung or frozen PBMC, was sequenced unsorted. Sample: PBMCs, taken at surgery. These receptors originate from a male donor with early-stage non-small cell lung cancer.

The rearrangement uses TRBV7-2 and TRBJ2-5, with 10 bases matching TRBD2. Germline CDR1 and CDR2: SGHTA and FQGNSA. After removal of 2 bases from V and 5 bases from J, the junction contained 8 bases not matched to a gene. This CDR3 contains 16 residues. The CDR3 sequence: CASSLRVAGGRETQYF. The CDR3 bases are TGTGCCAGCAGCTTACGTGTAGCGGGGGGCCGTGAGACCCAGTACTTC.

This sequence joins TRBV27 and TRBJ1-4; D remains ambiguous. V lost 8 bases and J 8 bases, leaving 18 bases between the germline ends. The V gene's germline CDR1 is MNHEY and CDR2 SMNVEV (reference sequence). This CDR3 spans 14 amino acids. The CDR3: CASGSQPSWEKLFF. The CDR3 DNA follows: TGTGCCAGCGGATCACAACCTTCTTGGGAAAAACTGTTTTTT.

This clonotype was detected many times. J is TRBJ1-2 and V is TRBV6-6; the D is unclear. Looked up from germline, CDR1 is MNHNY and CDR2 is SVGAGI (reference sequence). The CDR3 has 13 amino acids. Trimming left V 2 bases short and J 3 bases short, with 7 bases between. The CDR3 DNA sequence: TGTGCCAGCAGTTACGGGATAGACTATGGCTACACCTTC. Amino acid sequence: CASSYGIDYGYTF.

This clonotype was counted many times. This CDR3 is CASSPWGTGGTGETQYF. The CDR3 bases are TGTGCCAGCAGCCCCTGGGGGACCGGGGGGACCGGGGAGACCCAGTACTTC. The J gene is TRBJ2-5, the V gene TRBV7-2, with 7 bases that match TRBD2. Germline V lookup: CDR1 SGHTA, CDR2 FQGNSA. CDR3 size: 17 residues. With 5 bases clipped from V and 5 bases from J, the junction kept 17 bases outside the gene matches. Drawing the rest from reference TRBV7-2 and TRBJ2-5, the complete variable domain is GAGVSQSPSNKVTEKGKDVELRCDPISGHTALYWYRQSLGQGLEFLIYFQGNSAPDKSGLPSDRFSAERTGGSVSTLTIQRTQQEDSAVYLCASSPWGTGGTGETQYFGPGTRLLVL.

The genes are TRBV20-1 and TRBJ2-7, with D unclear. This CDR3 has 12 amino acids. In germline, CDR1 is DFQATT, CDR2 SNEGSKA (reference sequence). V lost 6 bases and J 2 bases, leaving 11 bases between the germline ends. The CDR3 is CSASTAAYEQYF. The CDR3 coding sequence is TGCAGTGCGAGCACAGCCGCCTACGAGCAGTACTTC.

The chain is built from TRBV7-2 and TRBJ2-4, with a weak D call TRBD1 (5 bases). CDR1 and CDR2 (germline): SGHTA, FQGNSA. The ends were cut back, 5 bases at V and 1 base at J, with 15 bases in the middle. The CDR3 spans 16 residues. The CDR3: CASSEETVMAKNIQYF. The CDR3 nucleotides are TGTGCCAGCAGCGAAGAGACAGTGATGGCCAAAAACATTCAGTACTTC.

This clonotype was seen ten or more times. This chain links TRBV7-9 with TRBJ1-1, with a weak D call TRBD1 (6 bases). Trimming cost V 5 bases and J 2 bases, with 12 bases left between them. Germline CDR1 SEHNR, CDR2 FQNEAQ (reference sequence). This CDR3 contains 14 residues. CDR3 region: CASSLQGSNTEAFF. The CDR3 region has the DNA TGTGCCAGCAGCCTACAGGGCTCAAACACTGAAGCTTTCTTT.

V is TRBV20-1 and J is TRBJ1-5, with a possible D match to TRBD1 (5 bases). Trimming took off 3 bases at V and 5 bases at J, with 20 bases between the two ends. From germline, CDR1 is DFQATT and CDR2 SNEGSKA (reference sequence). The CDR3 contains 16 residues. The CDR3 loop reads CSASPPLGRDDQPQHF. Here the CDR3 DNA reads TGCAGTGCTAGCCCCCCCCTCGGCAGGGACGATCAGCCCCAGCATTTT.

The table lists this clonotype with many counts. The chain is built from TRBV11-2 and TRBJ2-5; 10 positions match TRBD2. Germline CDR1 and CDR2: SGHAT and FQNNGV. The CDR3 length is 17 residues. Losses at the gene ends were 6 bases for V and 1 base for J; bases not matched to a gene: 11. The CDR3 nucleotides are TGTGCCAGCAGTTCTACCCTCTCTAGCGGGGGCCAAGAGACCCAGTACTTC. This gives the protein CASSSTLSSGGQETQYF.

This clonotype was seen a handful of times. The CDR3 DNA sequence: TGTGCCAGCAGCCCCTACTCCTGGGGCACCGGGGAGCTGTTTTTT. The encoded protein is CASSPYSWGTGELFF. V usage is TRBV11-2 and J usage is TRBJ2-2; no clear D gene. Between the trimmed V and J ends, which lost 5 bases and 4 bases, there was a span of 14 bases. CDR1 and CDR2 from the germline V gene are SGHAT and FQNNGV. The CDR3 is 15 amino acids.

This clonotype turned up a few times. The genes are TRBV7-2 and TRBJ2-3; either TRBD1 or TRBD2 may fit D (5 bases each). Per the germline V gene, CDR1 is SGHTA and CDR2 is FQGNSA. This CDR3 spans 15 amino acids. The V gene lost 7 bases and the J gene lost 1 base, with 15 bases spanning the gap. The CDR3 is CASTSERGRTDTQYF. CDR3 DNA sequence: TGTGCCAGCACTTCCGAACGGGGCCGCACAGATACGCAGTATTTT. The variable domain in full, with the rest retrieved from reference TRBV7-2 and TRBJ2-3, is GAGVSQSPSNKVTEKGKDVELRCDPISGHTALYWYRQSLGQGLEFLIYFQGNSAPDKSGLPSDRFSAERTGGSVSTLTIQRTQQEDSAVYLCASTSERGRTDTQYFGPGTRLTVL.

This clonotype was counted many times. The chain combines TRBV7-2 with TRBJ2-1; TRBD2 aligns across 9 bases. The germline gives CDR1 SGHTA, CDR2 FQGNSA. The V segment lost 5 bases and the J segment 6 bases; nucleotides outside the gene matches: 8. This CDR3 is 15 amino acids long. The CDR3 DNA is TGTGCCAGCAGCGCACCGGGACTAGCAGTCAATGAGCAGTTCTTC. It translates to CASSAPGLAVNEQFF.

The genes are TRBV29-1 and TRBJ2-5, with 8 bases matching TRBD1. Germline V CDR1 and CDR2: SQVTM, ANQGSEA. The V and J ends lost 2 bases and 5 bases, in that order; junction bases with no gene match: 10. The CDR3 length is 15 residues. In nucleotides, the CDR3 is TGCAGCGTTGAAAATCTGGCAGGGGGCTGGGAGACCCAGTACTTC. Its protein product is CSVENLAGGWETQYF.

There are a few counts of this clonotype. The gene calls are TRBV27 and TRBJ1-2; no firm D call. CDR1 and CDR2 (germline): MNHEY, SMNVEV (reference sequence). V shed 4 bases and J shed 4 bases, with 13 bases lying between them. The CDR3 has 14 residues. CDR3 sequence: CASSSVTRFYGYTF. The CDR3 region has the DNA TGTGCCAGCAGTTCCGTGACTAGGTTCTATGGCTACACCTTC.

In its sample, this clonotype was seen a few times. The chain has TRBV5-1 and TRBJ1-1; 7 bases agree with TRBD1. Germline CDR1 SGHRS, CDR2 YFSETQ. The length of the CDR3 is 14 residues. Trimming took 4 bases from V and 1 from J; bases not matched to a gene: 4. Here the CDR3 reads CASSPWDRNTEAFF. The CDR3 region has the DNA TGCGCCAGCAGCCCGTGGGACAGGAACACTGAAGCTTTCTTT.

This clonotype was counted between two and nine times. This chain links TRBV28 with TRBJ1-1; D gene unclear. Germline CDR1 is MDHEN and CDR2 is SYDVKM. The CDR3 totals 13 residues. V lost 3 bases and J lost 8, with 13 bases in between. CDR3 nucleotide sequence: TGTGCCAGCAGTTTCAGAAGGGTCATGGAAGCTTTCTTT. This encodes CASSFRRVMEAFF.

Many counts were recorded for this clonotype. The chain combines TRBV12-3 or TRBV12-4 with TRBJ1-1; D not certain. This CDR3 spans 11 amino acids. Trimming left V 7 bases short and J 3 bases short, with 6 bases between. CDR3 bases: TGTGCCAGCACCCTGTACACTGAAGCTTTCTTT. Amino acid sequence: CASTLYTEAFF.

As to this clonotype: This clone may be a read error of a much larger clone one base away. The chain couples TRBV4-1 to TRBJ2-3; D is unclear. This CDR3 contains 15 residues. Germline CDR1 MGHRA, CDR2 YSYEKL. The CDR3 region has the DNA TGCGCCAGCACCCAAGATCTCCGCCTCACAGATACGCAGTATTTT. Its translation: CASTQDLRLTDTQYF.

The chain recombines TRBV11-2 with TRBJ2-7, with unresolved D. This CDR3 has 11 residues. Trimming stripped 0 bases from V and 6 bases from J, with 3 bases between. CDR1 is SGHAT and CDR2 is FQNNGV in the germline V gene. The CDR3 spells CASSLEGEQYF. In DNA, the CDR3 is TGTGCCAGCAGCTTAGAGGGCGAGCAGTACTTC.

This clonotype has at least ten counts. The CDR3 DNA reads TGTGCCATCGGGGACCCCAATCAGCCCCAGCATTTT. Its protein is CAIGDPNQPQHF. J is TRBJ1-5 and V is TRBV10-3; TRBD1 is a possible D gene (5 bases). V lost 8 bases to trimming and J lost 3 bases, with 8 bases between them. Germline V CDR1 and CDR2: ENHRY, SYGVKD. CDR3 length equals 12 residues.

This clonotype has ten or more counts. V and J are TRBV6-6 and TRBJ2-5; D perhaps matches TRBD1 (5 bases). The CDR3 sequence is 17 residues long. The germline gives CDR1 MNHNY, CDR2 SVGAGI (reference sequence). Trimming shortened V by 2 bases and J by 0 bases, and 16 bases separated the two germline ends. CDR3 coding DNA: TGTGCCAGCAGTTACCCCTCGAGGACAACCTACCAAGAGACCCAGTACTTC. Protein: CASSYPSRTTYQETQYF.

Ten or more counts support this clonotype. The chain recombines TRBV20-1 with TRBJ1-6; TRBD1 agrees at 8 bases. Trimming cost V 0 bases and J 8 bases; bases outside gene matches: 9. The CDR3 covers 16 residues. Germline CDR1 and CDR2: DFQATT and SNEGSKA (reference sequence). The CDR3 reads CSARDSTGGLYSPLHF. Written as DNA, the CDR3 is TGCAGTGCTAGAGACTCCACAGGGGGTCTTTATTCACCCCTCCACTTT.

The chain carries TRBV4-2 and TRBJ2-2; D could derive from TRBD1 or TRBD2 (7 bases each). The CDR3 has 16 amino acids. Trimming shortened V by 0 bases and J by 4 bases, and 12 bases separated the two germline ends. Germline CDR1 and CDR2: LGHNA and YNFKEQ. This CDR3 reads CASSQDQGGLTGELFF. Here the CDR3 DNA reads TGTGCCAGCAGCCAAGATCAGGGGGGGCTCACCGGGGAGCTGTTTTTT.

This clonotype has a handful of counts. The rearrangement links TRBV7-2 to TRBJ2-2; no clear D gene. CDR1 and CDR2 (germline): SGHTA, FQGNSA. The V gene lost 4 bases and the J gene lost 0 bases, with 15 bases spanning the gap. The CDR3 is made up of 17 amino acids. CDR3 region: CASSSQMTLSNTGELFF. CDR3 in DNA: TGTGCCAGCAGCTCCCAGATGACCCTGTCGAACACCGGGGAGCTGTTTTTT.

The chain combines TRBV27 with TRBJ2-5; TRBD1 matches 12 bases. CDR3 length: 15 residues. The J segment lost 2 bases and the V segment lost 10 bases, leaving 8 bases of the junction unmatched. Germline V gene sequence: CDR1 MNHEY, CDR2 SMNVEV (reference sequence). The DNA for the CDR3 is TGTGCCACCGGGACAGGGGGCCGCGTTCAAGAGACCCAGTACTTC. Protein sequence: CATGTGGRVQETQYF.

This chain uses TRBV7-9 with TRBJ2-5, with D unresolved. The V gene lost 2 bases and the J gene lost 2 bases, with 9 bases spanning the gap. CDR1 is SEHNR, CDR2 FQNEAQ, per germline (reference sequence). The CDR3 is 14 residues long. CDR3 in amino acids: CASSLIQAQETQYF. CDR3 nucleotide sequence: TGTGCCAGCAGCTTAATTCAGGCACAAGAGACCCAGTACTTC.

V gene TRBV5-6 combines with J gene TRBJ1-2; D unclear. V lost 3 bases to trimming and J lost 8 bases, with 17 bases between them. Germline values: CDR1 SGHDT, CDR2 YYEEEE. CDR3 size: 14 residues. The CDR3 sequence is CASSSSPTNRGYTF. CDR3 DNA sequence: TGTGCCAGCAGCTCCTCCCCGACAAATCGAGGCTACACCTTC.